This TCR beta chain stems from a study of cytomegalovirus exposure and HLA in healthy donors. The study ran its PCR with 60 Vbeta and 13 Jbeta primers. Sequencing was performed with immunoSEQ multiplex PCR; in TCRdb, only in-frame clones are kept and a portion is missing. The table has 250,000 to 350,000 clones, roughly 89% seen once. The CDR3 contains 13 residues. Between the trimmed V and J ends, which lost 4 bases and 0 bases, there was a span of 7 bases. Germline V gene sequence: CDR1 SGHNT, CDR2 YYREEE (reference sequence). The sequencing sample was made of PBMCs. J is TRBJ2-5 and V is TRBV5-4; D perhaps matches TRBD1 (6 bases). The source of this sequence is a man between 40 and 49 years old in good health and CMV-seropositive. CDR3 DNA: TGTGCCAGCAGCCACAGGGACCAAGAGACCCAGTACTTC. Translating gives CASSHRDQETQYF. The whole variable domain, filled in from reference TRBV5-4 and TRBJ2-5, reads ETGVTQSPTHLIKTRGQQVTLRCSSQSGHNTVSWYQQALGQGPQFIFQYYREEENGRGNFPPRFSGLQFPNYSSELNVNALELDDSALYLCASSHRDQETQYFGPGTRLLVL.